This T cell receptor beta chain emerged from a study of cytomegalovirus exposure and HLA in healthy donors. Study findings and constraints: About 87% or about 30% of the time was how often most TCR beta V segments were productive, according to an earlier analysis. Among TCR beta chains, those listed as cytomegalovirus-associated numbered about 160. Rarity characterized most TCR sequences, yet some public TCRs appeared in many donors.

PCR used 60 Vbeta primers and 13 Jbeta primers. Sequencing used immunoSEQ multiplex PCR; TCRdb keeps in-frame clones, though not all of them. The table has roughly 110,000 clones, around 77% seen once; the top ten hold around 4%. To note about this clone: Its antigen is still unknown.

Each donor was nominally healthy when sampled (though unrecorded immune exposures were likely). CDR3 length equals 15 residues. With 5 bases clipped from V and 2 bases from J, the junction kept 6 bases outside the gene matches. The clonotype comes from a male donor in good health and CMV-seronegative. Sequenced input: PBMCs. The rearrangement links TRBV5-3 to TRBJ2-7; 11 nucleotides match TRBD1. TRBV5-3 is classed as an ORF, of uncertain function. The CDR3 sequence: CARRPGTGGTYEQYF. In DNA, the CDR3 is TGTGCCAGAAGACCCGGGACAGGGGGGACCTACGAGCAGTACTTC.